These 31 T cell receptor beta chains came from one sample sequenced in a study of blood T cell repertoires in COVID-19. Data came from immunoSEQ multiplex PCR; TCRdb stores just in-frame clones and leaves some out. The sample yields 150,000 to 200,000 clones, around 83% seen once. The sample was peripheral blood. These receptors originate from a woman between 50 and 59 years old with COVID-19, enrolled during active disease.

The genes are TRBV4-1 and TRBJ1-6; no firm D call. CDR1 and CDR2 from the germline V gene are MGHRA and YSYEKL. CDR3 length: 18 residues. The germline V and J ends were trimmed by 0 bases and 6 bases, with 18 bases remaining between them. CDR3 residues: CASSQDSGMRDGNSPLHF. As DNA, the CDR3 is TGCGCCAGCAGCCAAGATAGTGGGATGCGGGATGGTAATTCACCCCTCCACTTT.

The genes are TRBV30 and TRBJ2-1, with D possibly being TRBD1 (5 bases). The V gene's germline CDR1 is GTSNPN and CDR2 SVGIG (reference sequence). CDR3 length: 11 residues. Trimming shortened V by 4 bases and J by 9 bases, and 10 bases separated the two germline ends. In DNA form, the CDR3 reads TGTGCCTGGACTCAGGGAACTGAGCAGTTCTTC. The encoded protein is CAWTQGTEQFF.

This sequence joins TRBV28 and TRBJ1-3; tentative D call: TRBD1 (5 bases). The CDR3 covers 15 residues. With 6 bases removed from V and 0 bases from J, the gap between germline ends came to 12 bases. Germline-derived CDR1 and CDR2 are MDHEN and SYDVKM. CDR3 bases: TGTGCCAGCAGCCTCAGGGTACCCTCTGGAAACACCATATATTTT. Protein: CASSLRVPSGNTIYF.

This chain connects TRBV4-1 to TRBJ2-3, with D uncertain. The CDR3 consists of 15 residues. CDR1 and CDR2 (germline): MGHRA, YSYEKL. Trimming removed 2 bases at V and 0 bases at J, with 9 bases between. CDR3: CASSQLGLSTDTQYF. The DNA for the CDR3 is TGCGCCAGCAGCCAATTGGGCTTAAGCACAGATACGCAGTATTTT.

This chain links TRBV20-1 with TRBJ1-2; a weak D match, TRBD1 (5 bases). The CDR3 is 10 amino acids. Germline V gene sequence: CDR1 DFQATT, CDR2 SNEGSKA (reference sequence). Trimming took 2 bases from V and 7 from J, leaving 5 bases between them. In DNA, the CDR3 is TGCAGTGCTAGACAGGGTGGCTACACCTTC. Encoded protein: CSARQGGYTF.

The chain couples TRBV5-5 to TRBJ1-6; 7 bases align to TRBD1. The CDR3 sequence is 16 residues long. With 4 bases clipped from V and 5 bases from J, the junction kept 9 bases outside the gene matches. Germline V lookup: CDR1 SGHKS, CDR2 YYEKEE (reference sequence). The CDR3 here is CASSPAGQANNSPLHF. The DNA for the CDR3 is TGTGCCAGCAGCCCAGCCGGACAGGCCAATAATTCACCCCTCCACTTT. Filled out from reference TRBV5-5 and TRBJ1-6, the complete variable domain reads DAGVTQSPTHLIKTRGQQVTLRCSPISGHKSVSWYQQVLGQGPQFIFQYYEKEERGRGNFPDRFSARQFPNYSSELNVNALLLGDSALYLCASSPAGQANNSPLHFGNGTRLTVT.

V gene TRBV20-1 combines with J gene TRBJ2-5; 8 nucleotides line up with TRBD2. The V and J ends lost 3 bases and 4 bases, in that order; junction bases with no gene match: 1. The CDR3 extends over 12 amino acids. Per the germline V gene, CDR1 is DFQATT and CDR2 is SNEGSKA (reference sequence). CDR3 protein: CSASGLAETQYF. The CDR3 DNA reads TGCAGTGCTAGTGGACTAGCAGAGACCCAGTACTTC.

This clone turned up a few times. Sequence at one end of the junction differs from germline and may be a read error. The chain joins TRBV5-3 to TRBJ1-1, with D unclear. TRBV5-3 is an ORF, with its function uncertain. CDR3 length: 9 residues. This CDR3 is CARSLGTAF. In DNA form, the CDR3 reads TGTGCCAGAAGCTTGGGCACAGCCTTT.

CDR3 amino acids: CASSPRGSGGIPYNEQFF. The CDR3 bases are TGTGCCAGCAGCCCCCGGGGTAGCGGGGGGATTCCCTACAATGAGCAGTTCTTC. The V and J genes are TRBV7-2 and TRBJ2-1; 10 bases agree with TRBD2. With 5 bases clipped from V and 2 bases from J, the junction kept 12 bases outside the gene matches. Per germline, CDR1 SGHTA and CDR2 FQGNSA. The CDR3 runs 18 residues.

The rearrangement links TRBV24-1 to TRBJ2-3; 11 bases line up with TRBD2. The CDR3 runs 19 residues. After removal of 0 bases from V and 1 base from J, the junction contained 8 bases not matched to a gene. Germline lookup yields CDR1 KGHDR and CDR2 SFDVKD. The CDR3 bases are TGTGCCACCAGTGATTTGATTAGCGGGGGGGATAAGGGCACAGATACGCAGTATTTT. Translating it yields CATSDLISGGDKGTDTQYF.

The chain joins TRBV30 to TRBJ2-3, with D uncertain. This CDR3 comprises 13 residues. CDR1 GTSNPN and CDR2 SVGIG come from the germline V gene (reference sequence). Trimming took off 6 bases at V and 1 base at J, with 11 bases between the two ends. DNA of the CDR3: TGTGCCTGCACCATAGCAGGCACAGATACGCAGTATTTT. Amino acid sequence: CACTIAGTDTQYF.

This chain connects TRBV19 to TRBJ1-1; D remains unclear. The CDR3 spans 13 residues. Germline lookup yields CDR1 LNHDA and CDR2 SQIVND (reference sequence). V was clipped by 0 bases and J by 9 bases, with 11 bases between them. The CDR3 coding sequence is TGTGCCAGTAGTATAGATAAGTGGCGGAAAGCTTTCTTT. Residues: CASSIDKWRKAFF.

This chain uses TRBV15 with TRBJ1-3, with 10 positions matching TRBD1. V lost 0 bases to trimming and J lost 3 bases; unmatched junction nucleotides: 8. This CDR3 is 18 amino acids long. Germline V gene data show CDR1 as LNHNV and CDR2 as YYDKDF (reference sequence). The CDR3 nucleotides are TGTGCCACCAGCAGAGATAGTGGGGGACAGGGGTTTGGAAACACCATATATTTT. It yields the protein CATSRDSGGQGFGNTIYF.

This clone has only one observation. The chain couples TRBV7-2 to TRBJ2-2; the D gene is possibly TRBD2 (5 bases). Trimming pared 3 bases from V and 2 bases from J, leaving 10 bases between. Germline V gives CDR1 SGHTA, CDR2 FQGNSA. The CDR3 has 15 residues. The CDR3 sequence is CASSLERLNTGELFF. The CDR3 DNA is TGTGCCAGCAGCTTGGAGCGGTTAAACACCGGGGAGCTGTTTTTT.

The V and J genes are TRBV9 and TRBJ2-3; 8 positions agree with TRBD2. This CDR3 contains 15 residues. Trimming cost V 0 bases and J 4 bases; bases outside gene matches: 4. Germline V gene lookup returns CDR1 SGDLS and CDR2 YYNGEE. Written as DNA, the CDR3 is TGTGCCAGCAGCGTAGACGGGGGGGCGTCAGATACGCAGTATTTT. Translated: CASSVDGGASDTQYF.

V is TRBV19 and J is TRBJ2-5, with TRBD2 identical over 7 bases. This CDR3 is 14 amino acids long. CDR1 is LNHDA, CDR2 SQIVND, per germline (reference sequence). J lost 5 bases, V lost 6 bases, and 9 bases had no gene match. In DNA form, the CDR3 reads TGTGCCAGTAGCCCCTTGCTGGGGGGGGAGACCCAGTACTTC. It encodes CASSPLLGGETQYF.

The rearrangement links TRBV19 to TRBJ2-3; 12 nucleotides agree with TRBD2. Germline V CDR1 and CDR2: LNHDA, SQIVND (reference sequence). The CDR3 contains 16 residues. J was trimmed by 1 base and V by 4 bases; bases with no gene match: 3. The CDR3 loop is CASSTRLAGGTDTQYF. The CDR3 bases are TGTGCCAGTAGTACTAGACTAGCGGGGGGCACAGATACGCAGTATTTT.

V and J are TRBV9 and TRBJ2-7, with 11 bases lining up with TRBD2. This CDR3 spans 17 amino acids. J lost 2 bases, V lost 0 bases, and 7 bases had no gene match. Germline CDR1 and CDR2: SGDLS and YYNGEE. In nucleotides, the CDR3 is TGTGCCAGCAGCGTAGGCGGTAGCGGGGGGGCCGCCTACGAGCAGTACTTC. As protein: CASSVGGSGGAAYEQYF.

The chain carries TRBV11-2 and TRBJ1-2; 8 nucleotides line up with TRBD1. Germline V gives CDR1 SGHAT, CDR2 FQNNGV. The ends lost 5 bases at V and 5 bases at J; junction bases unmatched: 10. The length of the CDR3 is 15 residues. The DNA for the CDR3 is TGTGCCAGCAGCGGGAGGACAGGGTTTATTTATGGCTACACCTTC. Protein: CASSGRTGFIYGYTF.

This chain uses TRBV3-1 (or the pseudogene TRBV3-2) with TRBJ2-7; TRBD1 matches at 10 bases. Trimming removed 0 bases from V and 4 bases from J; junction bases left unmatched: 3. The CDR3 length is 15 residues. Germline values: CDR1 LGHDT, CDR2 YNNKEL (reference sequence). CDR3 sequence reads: CASSQEGTGAYEQYF. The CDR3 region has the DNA TGTGCCAGCAGCCAAGAGGGGACAGGGGCGTACGAGCAGTACTTC.

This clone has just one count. CDR3 sequence (DNA): TGTGCCAGCAGTTTACACAGGGCGGGCGAGCAGTACTTC. Translating it yields CASSLHRAGEQYF. The chain combines TRBV27 with TRBJ2-7, with D perhaps matching TRBD1 (6 bases). CDR1 MNHEY and CDR2 SMNVEV come from the germline V gene (reference sequence). With 2 bases removed from V and 6 bases from J, the gap between germline ends came to 11 bases. The CDR3 length is 13 residues.

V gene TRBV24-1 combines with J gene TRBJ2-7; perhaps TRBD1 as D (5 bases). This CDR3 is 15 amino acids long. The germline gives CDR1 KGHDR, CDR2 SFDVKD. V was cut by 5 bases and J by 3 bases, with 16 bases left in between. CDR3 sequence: CATSVGQGRNYEQYF. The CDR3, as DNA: TGTGCCACCAGTGTAGGTCAGGGCAGGAACTACGAGCAGTACTTC.

The CDR3 DNA sequence: TGTGCCAGCAGCCCTGCGGCCTTTCAAGAGACCCAGTACTTC. Its protein product is CASSPAAFQETQYF. The J gene is TRBJ2-5, the V gene TRBV11-1; no clear D. The CDR3 extends over 14 amino acids. Germline CDR1 and CDR2: SGHAT and FQDESV (reference sequence). Trimming took 5 bases from V and 2 from J, leaving 12 bases between them.

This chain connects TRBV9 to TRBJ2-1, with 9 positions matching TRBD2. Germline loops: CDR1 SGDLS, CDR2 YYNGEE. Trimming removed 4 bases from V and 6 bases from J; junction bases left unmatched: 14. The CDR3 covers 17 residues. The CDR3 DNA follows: TGTGCCAGCAGCTCCGACGGGAGCGGGGGGCCCAGCAATGAGCAGTTCTTC. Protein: CASSSDGSGGPSNEQFF.

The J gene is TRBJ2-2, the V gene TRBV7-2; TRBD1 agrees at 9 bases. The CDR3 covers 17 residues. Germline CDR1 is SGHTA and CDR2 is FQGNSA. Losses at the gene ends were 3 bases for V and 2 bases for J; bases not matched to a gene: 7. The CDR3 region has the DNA TGTGCCAGCAGCTTCCCTCGGGACAGGGAAAACACCGGGGAGCTGTTTTTT. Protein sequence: CASSFPRDRENTGELFF. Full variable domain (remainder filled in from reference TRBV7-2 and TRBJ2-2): GAGVSQSPSNKVTEKGKDVELRCDPISGHTALYWYRQSLGQGLEFLIYFQGNSAPDKSGLPSDRFSAERTGGSVSTLTIQRTQQEDSAVYLCASSFPRDRENTGELFFGEGSRLTVL.

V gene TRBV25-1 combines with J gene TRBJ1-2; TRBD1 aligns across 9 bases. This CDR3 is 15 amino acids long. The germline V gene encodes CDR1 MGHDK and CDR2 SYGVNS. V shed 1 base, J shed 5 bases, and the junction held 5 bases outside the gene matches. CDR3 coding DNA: TGTGCCAGCAGTGAATTACAGGGGGCAGAATATGGCTACACCTTC. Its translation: CASSELQGAEYGYTF.

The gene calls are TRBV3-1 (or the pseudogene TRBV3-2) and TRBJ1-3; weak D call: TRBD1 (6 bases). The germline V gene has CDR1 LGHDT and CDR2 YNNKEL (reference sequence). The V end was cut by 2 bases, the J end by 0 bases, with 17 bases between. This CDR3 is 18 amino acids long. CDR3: CASSQPRTARLSGNTIYF. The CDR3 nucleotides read TGTGCCAGCAGCCAACCTCGGACAGCCAGACTCTCTGGAAACACCATATATTTT.

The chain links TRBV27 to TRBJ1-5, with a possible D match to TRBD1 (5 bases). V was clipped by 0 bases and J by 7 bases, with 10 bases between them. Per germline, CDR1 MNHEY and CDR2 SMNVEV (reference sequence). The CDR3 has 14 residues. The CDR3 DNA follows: TGTGCCAGCAGTTTATCAACCGGGGGGCAGCCCCAGCATTTT. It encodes CASSLSTGGQPQHF.

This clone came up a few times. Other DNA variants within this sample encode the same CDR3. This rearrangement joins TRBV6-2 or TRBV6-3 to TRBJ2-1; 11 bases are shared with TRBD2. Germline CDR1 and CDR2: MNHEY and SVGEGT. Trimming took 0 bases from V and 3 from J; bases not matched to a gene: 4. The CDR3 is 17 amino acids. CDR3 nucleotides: TGTGCCAGCAGTTACTCAGGGACTAGCGGCATCTACAATGAGCAGTTCTTC. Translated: CASSYSGTSGIYNEQFF.

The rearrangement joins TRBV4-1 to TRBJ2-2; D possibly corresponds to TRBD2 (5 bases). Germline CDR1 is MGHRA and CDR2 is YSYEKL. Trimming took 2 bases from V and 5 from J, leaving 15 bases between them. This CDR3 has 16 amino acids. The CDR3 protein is CASSQPRRGRTGELFF. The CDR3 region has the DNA TGCGCCAGCAGCCAACCGAGACGGGGTCGTACCGGGGAGCTGTTTTTT.

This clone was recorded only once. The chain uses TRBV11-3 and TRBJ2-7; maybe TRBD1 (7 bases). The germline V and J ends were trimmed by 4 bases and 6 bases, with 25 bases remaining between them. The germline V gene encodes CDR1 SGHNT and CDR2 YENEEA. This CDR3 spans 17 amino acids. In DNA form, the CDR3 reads TGTGCCAGCAGCTACAGTGGACTATCCGGGACAGCTCTCGAGCAGTACTTC. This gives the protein CASSYSGLSGTALEQYF.